These 8 T cell receptor beta chains share one sample of origin, sequenced in a study of OX40 agonist ivuxolimab in advanced cancers. Library generation was performed with the immunoSEQ multiplex PCR assay. Sourced from immuneACCESS, this table was stored by TCRdb with only in-frame sequences that have V and J called. A share of the clones is absent; for the studies checked, an unresolved V gene accounts for under half, and the remainder has no known explanation. The sample contains approximately 74,000 clones, 85% to 90% of them found a single time. The ten top clones hold 2% to 2.5% of the sample. The sequenced sample was CD4+ or CD8+ T cells sorted from blood, obtained in a trial of the OX40 agonist ivuxolimab. These receptors originate from an adult with an advanced solid tumor such as melanoma, head and neck, liver or kidney cancer.

This clone was recorded only once. V is TRBV9 and J is TRBJ1-1; D remains ambiguous. The CDR3 length is 13 residues. Germline loops: CDR1 SGDLS, CDR2 YYNGEE. V lost 5 bases and J 1 base, leaving 9 bases between the germline ends. This CDR3 reads CASSFVENTEAFF. The CDR3 bases are TGTGCCAGCAGTTTTGTCGAGAACACTGAAGCTTTCTTT.

The V gene is TRBV5-8, the J gene TRBJ2-1; TRBD1 agrees at 9 bases. Germline V lookup: CDR1 SGHTS, CDR2 YDEGEE. The CDR3 covers 15 residues. J lost 8 bases, V lost 4 bases, and 10 bases had no gene match. The CDR3 here is CASSTGTGRWDEQFF. CDR3 nucleotide sequence: TGTGCCAGCAGCACCGGGACAGGGCGGTGGGATGAGCAGTTCTTC.

In regard to this clone: The junction differs from germline at one of its ends, possibly a read error. This chain links TRBV6-4 with TRBJ1-2; tentative D call: TRBD1 (5 bases). CDR3 size: 15 residues. CDR1 is MRHNA, CDR2 SNTAGT, per germline. CDR3 loop: CAGSEEQGANYGYTF. The CDR3 DNA sequence: TGTGCCGGCAGTGAAGAGCAGGGAGCTAACTATGGCTACACCTTC.

The chain has TRBV4-2 and TRBJ1-4, with unresolved D. V was trimmed by 1 base and J by 5 bases, leaving 2 bases between them. CDR1 is LGHNA, CDR2 YNFKEQ, per germline. CDR3 length: 12 amino acids. Here the CDR3 DNA reads TGTGCCAGCAGCCAAGCAAATGAAAAACTGTTTTTT. Protein product: CASSQANEKLFF.

The chain carries TRBV19 and TRBJ2-2, with 7 bases that match TRBD1. Germline-derived CDR1 and CDR2 are LNHDA and SQIVND (reference sequence). The CDR3 extends over 15 amino acids. With V trimmed by 1 base and J by 10 bases, 9 bases remained unmatched. CDR3 DNA sequence: TGTGCCAGTAGTATAGGGGGACAGAAGGGCGTGGAGCTGTTTTTT. Translated: CASSIGGQKGVELFF.

This rearrangement joins TRBV7-3 to TRBJ2-2; 10 nucleotides align to TRBD1. The CDR3 sequence is 14 residues long. The germline CDR1 and CDR2 sequences are SGHTA and FQGTGA. V was pared by 6 bases and J by 5 bases, with 3 bases of the junction left unmatched. The CDR3 loop reads CASRRDRGTGELFF. CDR3 coding DNA: TGTGCCAGCAGACGGGACAGGGGTACCGGGGAGCTGTTTTTT.

The chain employs TRBV7-2 and TRBJ2-7; TRBD1 is a possible D gene (5 bases). V gave up 0 bases and J gave up 3 bases, with 9 bases separating them. There are 14 residues in the CDR3. Germline V CDR1 and CDR2: SGHTA, FQGNSA. The CDR3 nucleotides read TGTGCCAGCAGCTTAGCTCAGGGTAACTACGAGCAGTACTTC. It specifies CASSLAQGNYEQYF. The full variable domain, its missing parts supplied by reference TRBV7-2 and TRBJ2-7, is GAGVSQSPSNKVTEKGKDVELRCDPISGHTALYWYRQSLGQGLEFLIYFQGNSAPDKSGLPSDRFSAERTGGSVSTLTIQRTQQEDSAVYLCASSLAQGNYEQYFGPGTRLTVT.

J is TRBJ2-2 and V is TRBV18, with 7 nucleotides matching TRBD2. This CDR3 comprises 15 residues. V lost 3 bases, J lost 2 bases, and 3 bases stayed unmatched. Germline CDR1 and CDR2: KGHSH and LQKENI. CDR3: CASSPGTTNTGELFF. In DNA, the CDR3 is TGTGCCAGCTCACCTGGGACTACCAACACCGGGGAGCTGTTTTTT.